This T cell receptor beta chain was found in a study of CD8 T cells in Susac syndrome. Turning to the study itself: Patients with Susac syndrome were therapy-naive, treated with corticosteroids, or treated with intravenous immunoglobulin alone when blood was collected.

Random hexamers primed reverse transcription of about 0.45 to 1 ug RNA. It was immunoSEQ multiplex PCR that amplified TCR beta CDR3 across 54 Vbeta and 13 Jbeta. Via MiXCR, TCRdb re-called the immunoSEQ multiplex PCR reads, giving one row per CDR3 protein. The data contain about 190,000 distinct CDR3 sequences, 95% of them singletons. Germline CDR1 is DFQATT and CDR2 is SNEGSKA (reference sequence). The CDR3 extends over 14 amino acids. As concerns this clonotype: The antigen is unknown.

Study-level findings and limits: In TEMRA cells and active patients, CD8+ clonal expansion in Susac reached its peak.

The receptor was derived from a human donor with Susac syndrome. Specimen: CD8+ T cells from PBMCs. V and J are TRBV20-1 and TRBJ1-1; D is undetermined. Here the CDR3 reads CRAPLPGRNTEAFF. CDR3 DNA sequence: TGCAGGGCTCCCCTTCCCGGGAGGAACACTGAAGCTTTCTTT.